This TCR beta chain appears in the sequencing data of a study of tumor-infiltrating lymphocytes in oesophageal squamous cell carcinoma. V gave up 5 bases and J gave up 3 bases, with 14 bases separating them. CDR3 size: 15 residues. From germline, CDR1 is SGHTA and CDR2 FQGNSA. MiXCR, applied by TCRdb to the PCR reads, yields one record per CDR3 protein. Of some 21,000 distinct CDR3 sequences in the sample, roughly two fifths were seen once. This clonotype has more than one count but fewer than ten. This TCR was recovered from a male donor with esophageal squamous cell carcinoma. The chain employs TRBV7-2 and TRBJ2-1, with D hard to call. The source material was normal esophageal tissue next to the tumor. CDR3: CASSLNTDYYNEQFF. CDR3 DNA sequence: TGTGCCAGCAGCCTAAATACAGATTACTACAATGAGCAGTTCTTC. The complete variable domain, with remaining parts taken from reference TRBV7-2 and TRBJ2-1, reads GAGVSQSPSNKVTEKGKDVELRCDPISGHTALYWYRQSLGQGLEFLIYFQGNSAPDKSGLPSDRFSAERTGGSVSTLTIQRTQQEDSAVYLCASSLNTDYYNEQFFGPGTRLTVL.